This T cell receptor beta chain was documented in a study of cytomegalovirus exposure and HLA in healthy donors. General study points: A later analysis by the authors found several of the most significant clusters apparently linked to common viral pathogens.

There are 14 residues in the CDR3. Germline V lookup: CDR1 SNHLY, CDR2 FYNNEI. With 3 bases removed from V and 1 base from J, the gap between germline ends came to 7 bases. The PCR had 60 Vbeta and 13 Jbeta primers. Data came from immunoSEQ multiplex PCR; TCRdb stores just in-frame clones and leaves some out. The repertoire holds about 140,000 clones, with roughly 76% as singletons. In regard to this clone: Its cognate antigen is unknown.

What was sequenced was PBMCs. J is TRBJ1-3 and V is TRBV2; D is perhaps TRBD1 (5 bases). The receptor was derived from a female donor in good health and CMV-seronegative. CDR3 sequence reads: CASSEAGSGNTIYF. CDR3 sequence (DNA): TGTGCCAGCAGTGAGGCAGGGTCTGGAAACACCATATATTTT.